This TCR beta chain was documented in a study of T cells after yellow fever vaccination. For the study at large: Fractions low in cell number were prepared with SMART-Seq v4 Ultra Low Input.

This clonotype showed up many times. What it binds is unknown. 5'RACE template switching added a universal primer site and UMIs to TCR cDNA. TCRdb re-derived calls from the 5' RACE reads in MiXCR, one entry per CDR3 protein. The sample consists of 350,000 or so distinct CDR3 sequences, 7% to 9% of them appearing once. Study-wide points: Subsequent booster samples again held most clones from primary vaccination (roughly 96% CD4, just under 90% CD8). Although the secondary response was weaker, it peaked faster, at day 5 versus 15.

The material sequenced was PBMCs, taken about 41 days after the first yellow fever vaccination. The clonotype originates from a man between 18 and 29 years old who received the YFV17D yellow fever vaccine.

CDR3 in amino acids: CASSSRDRGLNQPQHF. In DNA, the CDR3 is TGTGCCAGCAGCAGCCGGGACAGGGGGCTTAATCAGCCCCAGCATTTT. The chain has TRBV14 and TRBJ1-5, with TRBD1 matching over 12 bases. The J segment lost 4 bases and the V segment lost 5 bases, leaving 6 bases of the junction unmatched. The V gene's germline CDR1 is SGHDN and CDR2 FVKESK. CDR3 length equals 16 residues.